This TCR beta chain comes out of a study of blood T cell repertoires in COVID-19. Study background: Samples came from the United States, Italy and Spain, spanning acute and convalescent COVID-19.

Participant reports of clinical history set cohort assignment. Exposed enrollees had met someone with a PCR-confirmed or clinician-diagnosed COVID-19 case at some point within the 2 weeks before study entry. CDR3 size: 14 residues. CDR1 is SGHDT, CDR2 YYEEEE, per germline. V gave up 4 bases and J gave up 8 bases, with 18 bases separating them. As handled by the study authors: Reference gene primers were amplified, and this amplification served to estimate nucleated cell counts. The method was immunoSEQ multiplex PCR; TCRdb's version includes in-frame clones alone and lacks a portion of them. V, J and clone size reflect that table, while D and trimming were determined from the DNA. The data show approximately 220,000 clones, approximately 86% seen once.

The chain employs TRBV5-6 and TRBJ1-2; D is uncertain. The sequencing sample was made of PBMCs or T cells enriched from blood (not recorded which). The sequence came from a woman aged 30 to 39 who had been exposed to COVID-19. Here the CDR3 DNA reads TGTGCCAGCAGCGGAGAGACTCTTTACGGCGGCTACACCTTC. Translation gives CASSGETLYGGYTF. Looking up the rest from reference TRBV5-6 and TRBJ1-2 gives the full variable domain: DAGVTQSPTHLIKTRGQQVTLRCSPKSGHDTVSWYQQALGQGPQFIFQYYEEEERQRGNFPDRFSGHQFPNYSSELNVNALLLGDSALYLCASSGETLYGGYTFGSGTRLTVV.